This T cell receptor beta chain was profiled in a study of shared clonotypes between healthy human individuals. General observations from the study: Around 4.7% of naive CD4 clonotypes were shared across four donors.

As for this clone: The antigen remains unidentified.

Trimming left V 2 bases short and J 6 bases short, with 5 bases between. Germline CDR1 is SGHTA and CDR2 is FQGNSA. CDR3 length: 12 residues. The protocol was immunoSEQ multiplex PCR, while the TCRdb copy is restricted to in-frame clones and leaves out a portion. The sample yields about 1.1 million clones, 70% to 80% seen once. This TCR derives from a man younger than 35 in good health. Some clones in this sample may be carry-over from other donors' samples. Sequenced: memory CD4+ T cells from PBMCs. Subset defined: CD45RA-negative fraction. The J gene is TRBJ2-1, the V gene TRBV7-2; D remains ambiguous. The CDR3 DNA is TGTGCCAGCAGCTTATGGTTCAATGAGCAGTTCTTC. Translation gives CASSLWFNEQFF.